Given below is one TCR beta chain in context. Its antigen remains unidentified. Arm-PCR with iRepertoire HTBI primers amplified the CDR3 regions for these TCR beta libraries. Each CDR3 protein is one row after TCRdb ran MiXCR on the multiplex PCR reads. Altogether 620,000 or so distinct CDR3 sequences are present, roughly 15% being singletons, with the ten largest covering 18%. The CDR3 sequence is 17 residues long. Trimming shortened V by 3 bases and J by 7 bases, and 22 bases separated the two germline ends. Germline V lookup: CDR1 SGHRS, CDR2 YFSETQ. This sample's time point: newly diagnosed GD, antithyroid drugs for less than 3 months. Generation of the TCR library employed RNA extracted from PBMCs. The record originates from a study of regulatory T cells in long-lasting Graves disease. In the study overall: Antithyroid drug intake by newly diagnosed Graves' patients had lasted under 3 months.

Study results and limitations: Sharing of public clonotypes was greater in persistent patients (under 3,000) than in new patients (roughly 970). Lower TCR diversity was seen in persistent Graves' patients than in newly diagnosed ones.

This sample was also put to use in a study of T cells in Graves' hyperthyroidism and ophthalmopathy. As that report states: Most thyroid clonotypes expanded above 0.001 appeared in blood too.

The chain employs TRBV5-1 and TRBJ2-2; D remains ambiguous. The starting material was peripheral blood mononuclear cells (PBMCs), obtained at new diagnosis, from a patient treated with antithyroid drugs. This sequence was found in a woman in her thirties with Graves disease. The CDR3 region is CASSSKTGSNMVGELFF. The CDR3 DNA is TGCGCCAGCAGCTCAAAGACCGGGTCAAATATGGTCGGGGAGCTGTTTTTT.